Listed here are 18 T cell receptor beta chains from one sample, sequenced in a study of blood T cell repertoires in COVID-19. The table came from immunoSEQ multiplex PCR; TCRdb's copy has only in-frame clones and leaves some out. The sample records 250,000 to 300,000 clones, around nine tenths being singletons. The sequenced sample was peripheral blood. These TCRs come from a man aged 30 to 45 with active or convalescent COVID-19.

CDR3 in DNA: TGTGCCAGCAGTTACGGCCAGAAAGAGACCCAGTACTTC. Its translation is CASSYGQKETQYF. The genes are TRBV6-5 and TRBJ2-5; D ambiguous. V was cut by 2 bases and J by 3 bases, with 7 bases left in between. The CDR3 is 13 amino acids. From germline, CDR1 is MNHEY and CDR2 SVGAGI.

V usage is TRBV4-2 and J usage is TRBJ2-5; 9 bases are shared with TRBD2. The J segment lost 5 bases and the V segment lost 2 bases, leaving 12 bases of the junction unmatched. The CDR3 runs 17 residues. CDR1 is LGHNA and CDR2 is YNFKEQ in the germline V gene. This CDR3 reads CASSQSGPGTSRETQYF. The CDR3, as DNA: TGTGCCAGCAGCCAATCGGGCCCCGGGACTAGCAGGGAGACCCAGTACTTC.

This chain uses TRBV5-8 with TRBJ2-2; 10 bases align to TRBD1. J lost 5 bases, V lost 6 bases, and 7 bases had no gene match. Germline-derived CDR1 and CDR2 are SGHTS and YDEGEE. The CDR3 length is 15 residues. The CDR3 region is CASTRDRGRTGELFF. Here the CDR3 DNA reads TGTGCCAGCACCAGGGACAGGGGAAGAACCGGGGAGCTGTTTTTT.

The CDR3 bases are TGTGCCAGCAGCTTAGCCAGGACTAGCGGGGGCCAAAGCACAGATACGCAGTATTTT. This gives the protein CASSLARTSGGQSTDTQYF. This chain joins TRBV11-2 and TRBJ2-3; 13 bases are a match to TRBD2. The germline CDR1 and CDR2 sequences are SGHAT and FQNNGV. V shed 1 base and J 0 bases; nucleotides not matched to a gene: 7. This CDR3 has 19 residues.

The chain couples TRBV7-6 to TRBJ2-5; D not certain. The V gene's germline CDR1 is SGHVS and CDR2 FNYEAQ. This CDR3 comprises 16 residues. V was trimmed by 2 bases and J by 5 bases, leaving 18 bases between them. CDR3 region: CASSLSPLDIAETQYF. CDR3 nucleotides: TGTGCCAGCAGCTTATCCCCTCTCGACATTGCGGAGACCCAGTACTTC.

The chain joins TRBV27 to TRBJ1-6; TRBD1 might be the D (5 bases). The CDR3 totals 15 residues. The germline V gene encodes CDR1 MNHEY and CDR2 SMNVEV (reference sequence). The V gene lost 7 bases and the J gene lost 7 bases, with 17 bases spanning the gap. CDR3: CASKVDWTQNSPLHF. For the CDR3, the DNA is TGTGCCAGCAAGGTTGACTGGACACAGAATTCACCCCTCCACTTT.

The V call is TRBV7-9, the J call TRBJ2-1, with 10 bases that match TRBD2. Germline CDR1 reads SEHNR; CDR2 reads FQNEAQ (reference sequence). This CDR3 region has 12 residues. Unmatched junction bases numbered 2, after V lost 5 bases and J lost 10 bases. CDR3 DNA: TGTGCCAGCAGCAGGACTAGCGGCGAGCAGTTCTTC. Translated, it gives CASSRTSGEQFF.

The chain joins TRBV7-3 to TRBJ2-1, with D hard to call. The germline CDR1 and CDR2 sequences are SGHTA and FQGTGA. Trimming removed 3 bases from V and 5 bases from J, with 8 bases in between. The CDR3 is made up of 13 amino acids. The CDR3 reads CASSLDSNNEQFF. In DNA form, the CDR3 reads TGTGCCAGCAGCTTGGATAGCAACAATGAGCAGTTCTTC.

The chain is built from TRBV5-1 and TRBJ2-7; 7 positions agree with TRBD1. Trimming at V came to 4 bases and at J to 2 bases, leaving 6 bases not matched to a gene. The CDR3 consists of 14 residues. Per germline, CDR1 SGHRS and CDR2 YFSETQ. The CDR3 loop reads CASSGGTGAYEQYF. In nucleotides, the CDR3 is TGCGCCAGCAGCGGGGGAACAGGGGCCTACGAGCAGTACTTC.

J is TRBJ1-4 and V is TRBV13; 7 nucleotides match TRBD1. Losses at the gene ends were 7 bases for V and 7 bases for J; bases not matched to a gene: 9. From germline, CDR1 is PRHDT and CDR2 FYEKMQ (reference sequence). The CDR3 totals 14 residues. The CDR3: CASNRQGYGEKLFF. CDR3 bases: TGTGCCAGCAACAGACAGGGTTACGGTGAAAAACTGTTTTTT.

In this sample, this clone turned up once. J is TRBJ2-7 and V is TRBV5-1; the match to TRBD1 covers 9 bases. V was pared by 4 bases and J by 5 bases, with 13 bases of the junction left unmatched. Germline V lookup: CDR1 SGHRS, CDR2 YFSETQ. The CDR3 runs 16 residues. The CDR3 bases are TGCGCCAGCAGCCTGGAGGGGGACAGGGTCATCGACGAGCAGTACTTC. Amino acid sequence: CASSLEGDRVIDEQYF.

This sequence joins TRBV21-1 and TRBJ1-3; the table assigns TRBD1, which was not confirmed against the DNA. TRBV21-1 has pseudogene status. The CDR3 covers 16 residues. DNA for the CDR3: TGTGCCAGCAGCATGACAGGAAACTACTCTGGAAACACCATATATTTT. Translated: CASSMTGNYSGNTIYF.

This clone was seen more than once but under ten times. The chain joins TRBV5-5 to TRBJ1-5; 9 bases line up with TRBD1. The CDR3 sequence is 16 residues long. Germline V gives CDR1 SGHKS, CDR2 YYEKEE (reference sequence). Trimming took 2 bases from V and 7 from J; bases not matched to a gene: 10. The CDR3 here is CASSFSSGQGGQPQHF. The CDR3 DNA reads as TGTGCCAGCAGCTTCTCTTCGGGACAGGGCGGCCAGCCCCAGCATTTT. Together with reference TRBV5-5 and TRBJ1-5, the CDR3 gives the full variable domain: DAGVTQSPTHLIKTRGQQVTLRCSPISGHKSVSWYQQVLGQGPQFIFQYYEKEERGRGNFPDRFSARQFPNYSSELNVNALLLGDSALYLCASSFSSGQGGQPQHFGDGTRLSIL.

CDR3 region: CAWSRDRETEKLFF. CDR3 bases: TGTGCCTGGAGTCGAGACAGGGAGACCGAAAAACTGTTTTTT. The gene calls are TRBV30 and TRBJ1-4, with 7 bases matching TRBD1. Germline trimming cut 2 bases from V and 8 bases from J; bases unmatched to any gene: 8. Germline V lookup: CDR1 GTSNPN, CDR2 SVGIG (reference sequence). This CDR3 is 14 amino acids long.

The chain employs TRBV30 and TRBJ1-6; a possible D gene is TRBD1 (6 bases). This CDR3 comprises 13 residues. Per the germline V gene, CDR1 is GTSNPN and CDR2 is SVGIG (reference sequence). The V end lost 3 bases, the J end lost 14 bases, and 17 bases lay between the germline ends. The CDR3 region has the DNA TGTGCCTGGAGGATCGCGCCAGGGGCTGCCCTCCACTTT. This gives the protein CAWRIAPGAALHF.

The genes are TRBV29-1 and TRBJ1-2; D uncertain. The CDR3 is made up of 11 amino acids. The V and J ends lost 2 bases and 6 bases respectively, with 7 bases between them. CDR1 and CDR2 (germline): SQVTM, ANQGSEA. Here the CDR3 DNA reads TGCAGCGTTGAAAGAGGTAATGGCTACACCTTC. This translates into CSVERGNGYTF.

The CDR3 here is CAITRTFGTDTQYF. The CDR3 DNA reads TGTGCCATCACCAGGACTTTTGGGACAGATACGCAGTATTTT. The chain combines TRBV10-3 with TRBJ2-3; a possible D gene is TRBD2 (5 bases). CDR1 is ENHRY, CDR2 SYGVKD, per germline. This CDR3 is 14 amino acids long. Trimming shortened V by 7 bases and J by 3 bases, and 14 bases separated the two germline ends.

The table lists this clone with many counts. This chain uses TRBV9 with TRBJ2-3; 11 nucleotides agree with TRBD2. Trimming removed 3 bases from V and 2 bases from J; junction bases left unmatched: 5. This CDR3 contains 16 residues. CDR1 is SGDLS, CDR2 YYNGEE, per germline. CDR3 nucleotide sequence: TGTGCCAGCAGCGGTAGCGGGGGGGCCGTCACAGATACGCAGTATTTT. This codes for CASSGSGGAVTDTQYF.